One sample yielded the 26 T cell receptor beta chains listed below, sequenced in a study of regulatory T cells in long-lasting Graves disease. Both iRepertoire HTBI primers and Arm-PCR of CDR3 regions were used to build the TCR beta libraries. TCRdb re-analysed the multiplex PCR reads in MiXCR, keeping a single row per CDR3 protein. Of about 240,000 distinct CDR3 sequences in the sample, over 20% were seen once. The time point denotes: newly diagnosed GD, antithyroid drugs for less than 3 months. RNA isolated from PBMCs was used to make the TCR library. The sample in question was peripheral blood mononuclear cells (PBMCs), obtained at new diagnosis, from a patient treated with antithyroid drugs. Every receptor here comes from a female donor with Graves disease.

This clonotype was found many times. V gene TRBV9 combines with J gene TRBJ2-1, with TRBD2 matching over 13 bases. Per the germline V gene, CDR1 is SGDLS and CDR2 is YYNGEE. This CDR3 has 15 amino acids. The ends lost 4 bases at V and 10 bases at J; junction bases unmatched: 8. CDR3 sequence reads: CASSITSGRAREQFF. CDR3 bases: TGTGCCAGCAGCATAACTAGCGGGAGGGCCAGGGAGCAGTTCTTC.

There are many counts of this clonotype. J is TRBJ2-3 and V is TRBV6-1; possibly TRBD2 for D (6 bases). The V end lost 2 bases, the J end lost 4 bases, and 10 bases lay between the germline ends. The CDR3 extends over 14 amino acids. Germline CDR1 is MNHNS and CDR2 is SASEGT. The CDR3, as DNA: TGTGCCAGCAGTGAACTCGGGAGAGCAGATACGCAGTATTTT. Protein product: CASSELGRADTQYF.

This clonotype was seen a few times. The chain links TRBV4-1 to TRBJ2-7; a weak D match, TRBD1 (7 bases). Germline CDR1 is MGHRA and CDR2 is YSYEKL. V lost 1 base and J lost 7, with 20 bases in between. The CDR3 is made up of 16 amino acids. CDR3 sequence reads: CASSQVQGRRRGEQYF. CDR3 nucleotides: TGCGCCAGCAGCCAAGTACAGGGGCGGCGGAGGGGAGAGCAGTACTTC.

This clonotype showed up many times. The genes are TRBV28 and TRBJ1-5; 8 positions match TRBD1. Germline V CDR1 and CDR2: MDHEN, SYDVKM. The junction had 6 bases not matched to a gene; V was cut back by 5 bases and J by 6 bases. CDR3 length: 14 amino acids. The CDR3 nucleotides are TGTGCCAGCAGTGCAGGGGGCGATGGTCAGCCCCAGCATTTT. Translation: CASSAGGDGQPQHF.

Ten or more counts support this clonotype. V gene TRBV6-2 or TRBV6-3 combines with J gene TRBJ1-2; no reliable D call. This CDR3 comprises 13 residues. The V gene's germline CDR1 is MNHEY and CDR2 SVGEGT. V gave up 5 bases and J gave up 6 bases, with 13 bases separating them. In DNA, the CDR3 is TGTGCCAGCAGTGACCCGGACCGAGATGGCTACACCTTC. The encoded protein is CASSDPDRDGYTF.

This clonotype was recorded many times. The chain combines TRBV5-5 with TRBJ1-2, with no clear D. V was clipped by 1 base and J by 4 bases, with 2 bases between them. Germline V lookup: CDR1 SGHKS, CDR2 YYEKEE (reference sequence). CDR3 length equals 11 residues. CDR3 DNA: TGTGCCAGCAGCTTGTTCTATGGCTACACCTTC. Residues: CASSLFYGYTF.

This clonotype was seen many times. The chain joins TRBV29-1 to TRBJ2-3, with 13 bases fitting TRBD2. The germline CDR1 and CDR2 sequences are SQVTM and ANQGSEA. The CDR3 runs to 13 residues. Trimming removed 6 bases from V and 4 bases from J; junction bases left unmatched: 1. The CDR3: CSVGTSGADTQYF. CDR3 in DNA: TGCAGCGTCGGGACTAGCGGGGCAGATACGCAGTATTTT.

This clonotype was seen ten or more times. The chain is built from TRBV20-1 and TRBJ1-4, with 10 bases fitting TRBD1. The CDR3 contains 13 residues. Germline-derived CDR1 and CDR2 are DFQATT and SNEGSKA (reference sequence). J lost 8 bases, V lost 4 bases, and 4 bases had no gene match. CDR3 DNA: TGCAGTGCTACCGACAGGGGGCTGGAAAAACTGTTTTTT. Protein product: CSATDRGLEKLFF.

This clonotype was picked up many times. V usage is TRBV7-8 and J usage is TRBJ2-2; D is possibly TRBD1 (6 bases). This CDR3 contains 15 residues. CDR1 and CDR2 (germline): SGHVS, FQNEAQ. Trimming cost V 9 bases and J 2 bases, with 16 bases left between them. The CDR3 spells CASNEQGPNTGELFF. The CDR3 DNA follows: TGTGCCAGTAATGAGCAGGGGCCTAACACCGGGGAGCTGTTTTTT.

This clonotype has a handful of counts. A much larger clone sits a single nucleotide away, making a read error possible. The chain is built from TRBV7-2 and TRBJ2-2; TRBD2 agrees at 7 bases. In germline, CDR1 is SGHTA, CDR2 FQGNSA. The CDR3 has 17 residues. Losses at the gene ends were 2 bases for V and 2 bases for J; bases not matched to a gene: 8. The CDR3 spells CTSSLSRSGTNTGELFF. CDR3 DNA: TGTACCAGCAGCTTAAGTAGGAGCGGGACTAACACCGGGGAGCTGTTTTTT.

This clonotype was observed at least ten times. This chain connects TRBV24-1 to TRBJ2-2, with D unresolved. The length of the CDR3 is 12 residues. Trimming took off 6 bases at V and 5 bases at J, with 6 bases between the two ends. Germline values: CDR1 KGHDR, CDR2 SFDVKD. The CDR3 bases are TGTGCCACCAGTTTGGGGACCGGGGAGCTGTTTTTT. Translated, it gives CATSLGTGELFF.

The CDR3: CATSEATGNLYEQYF. Written as DNA, the CDR3 is TGTGCCACCAGTGAGGCGACAGGGAATCTTTACGAGCAGTACTTC. This chain connects TRBV24-1 to TRBJ2-7; 7 bases line up with TRBD1. V was clipped by 4 bases and J by 4 bases; unmatched bases: 9. The CDR3 is 15 residues long. Germline lookup yields CDR1 KGHDR and CDR2 SFDVKD.

Details on this clonotype: This may be a read error: a much more frequent sequence differs by one nucleotide. The rearrangement uses TRBV10-3 and TRBJ2-1, with D perhaps assigned TRBD1 or TRBD2 (10 bases each). The CDR3 loop spans 20 amino acids. Germline-derived CDR1 and CDR2 are ENHRY and SYGVKD. Trimming stripped 8 bases from V and 5 bases from J, with 34 bases between. CDR3 region: CAIPSTGGPASSGSHNEQFF. CDR3 DNA: TGTGCCATCCCCTCGACAGGGGGCCCCGCTTCTAGCGGGAGTCACAATGAGCAGTTCTTC.

This clonotype appeared many times. J is TRBJ1-2 and V is TRBV4-1; D is unresolved. CDR3 size: 17 residues. Trimming removed 4 bases from V and 2 bases from J, with 20 bases in between. CDR1 is MGHRA, CDR2 YSYEKL, per germline. CDR3: CASSRINPPGTNYGYTF. The CDR3 DNA reads TGCGCCAGCAGCCGAATCAACCCCCCGGGAACAAACTATGGCTACACCTTC.

The chain recombines TRBV28 with TRBJ1-1, with D perhaps matching TRBD1 (6 bases). This CDR3 comprises 13 residues. The germline CDR1 and CDR2 sequences are MDHEN and SYDVKM. Trimming shortened V by 8 bases and J by 6 bases, and 16 bases separated the two germline ends. In nucleotides, the CDR3 is TGTGCCAGCGGTTCAGGGGCGCGATCTGAAGCTTTCTTT. It is translated as CASGSGARSEAFF.

Worth noting for this clonotype: At one of its ends the junction is not consistent with the germline gene, which may arise from a read error. V and J are TRBV11-2 and TRBJ2-1; 8 bases agree with TRBD1. The CDR3 contains 14 residues. CDR1 SGHAT and CDR2 FQNNGV come from the germline V gene. CDR3 coding DNA: TGTGTCAGCAGCCCCACAGGGGGGTACAATGAGCAGTTCTTC. Translated: CVSSPTGGYNEQFF. Full variable domain (missing parts from reference TRBV11-2 and TRBJ2-1): EAGVAQSPRYKIIEKRQSVAFWCNPISGHATLYWYQQILGQGPKLLIQFQNNGVVDDSQLPKDRFSAERLKGVDSTLKIQPAKLEDSAVYLCVSSPTGGYNEQFFGPGTRLTVL.

This clonotype showed up many times. The chain links TRBV7-3 to TRBJ2-2, with D perhaps TRBD2 (5 bases). Per germline, CDR1 SGHTA and CDR2 FQGTGA. Trimming stripped 2 bases from V and 4 bases from J, with 11 bases between. CDR3 length: 15 residues. The CDR3 coding sequence is TGTGCCAGCAGCTTAGGAGGTGACCCCACCGGGGAGCTGTTTTTT. As protein: CASSLGGDPTGELFF. The full variable domain, completed using reference TRBV7-3 and TRBJ2-2, is GAGVSQTPSNKVTEKGKYVELRCDPISGHTALYWYRQSLGQGPEFLIYFQGTGAADDSGLPNDRFFAVRPEGSVSTLKIQRTERGDSAVYLCASSLGGDPTGELFFGEGSRLTVL.

This clonotype was observed many times. The J gene is TRBJ2-5, the V gene TRBV6-9; D may be TRBD2 (6 bases). V shed 4 bases and J shed 5 bases, with 11 bases lying between them. In germline, CDR1 is MNHGY, CDR2 SVAAGI. This CDR3 is 13 amino acids long. CDR3 protein: CASSWGGGETQYF. The CDR3 DNA is TGTGCCAGCAGTTGGGGTGGAGGGGAGACCCAGTACTTC.

This clonotype was seen many times. This rearrangement joins TRBV12-3 or TRBV12-4 to TRBJ2-3; 10 nucleotides line up with TRBD2. This CDR3 is 17 amino acids long. V lost 2 bases and J lost 4; bases outside the gene matches: 9. The DNA for the CDR3 is TGTGCCAGCAGTTTACGCGGGCTAGCGGGAGTAGCAGATACGCAGTATTTT. It encodes CASSLRGLAGVADTQYF.

This clonotype showed up many times. The rearrangement links TRBV11-2 to TRBJ2-3; TRBD2 matches 13 bases. V lost 4 bases to trimming and J lost 2 bases; unmatched junction nucleotides: 6. This CDR3 region has 17 residues. CDR1 and CDR2 from the germline V gene are SGHAT and FQNNGV. CDR3 DNA: TGTGCCAGCAGCTACACTAGCGGGAGGGCCGTCACAGATACGCAGTATTTT. Protein product: CASSYTSGRAVTDTQYF.

In this sample, this clonotype turned up many times. CDR3: CASSYTATGGSYEQYF. CDR3 in DNA: TGTGCCAGCAGCTATACCGCGACAGGGGGTTCCTACGAGCAGTACTTC. V and J are TRBV5-5 and TRBJ2-7, with TRBD1 identical over 9 bases. The CDR3 length is 16 residues. Per germline, CDR1 SGHKS and CDR2 YYEKEE (reference sequence). V gave up 3 bases and J gave up 1 base; unmatched junction bases: 8.

This clonotype was seen many times. The V call is TRBV12-5, the J call TRBJ1-1; 10 nucleotides align to TRBD1. Germline values: CDR1 LGHNT, CDR2 FRNRAP. The CDR3 has 21 amino acids. V lost 0 bases and J lost 0; bases outside the gene matches: 16. In DNA, the CDR3 is TGTGCTAGTGGTTTGGTTCGGACAGGGGGAAGGGTGGGTAAAATGAACACTGAAGCTTTCTTT. Its protein is CASGLVRTGGRVGKMNTEAFF.

This clonotype was seen many times. In DNA form, the CDR3 reads TGCAGTGCTAGCGGACAGGTCTTCGGCTACACCTTC. Its translation is CSASGQVFGYTF. The chain carries TRBV20-1 and TRBJ1-2; 7 bases agree with TRBD1. The V gene's germline CDR1 is DFQATT and CDR2 SNEGSKA (reference sequence). The V and J ends lost 3 bases and 8 bases, in that order; junction bases with no gene match: 6. The CDR3 runs to 12 residues.

V is TRBV6-1 and J is TRBJ2-1; 15 bases are shared with TRBD2. Unmatched junction bases numbered 1, after V lost 8 bases and J lost 8 bases. The CDR3 loop spans 13 amino acids. Germline loops: CDR1 MNHNS, CDR2 SASEGT. CDR3 DNA sequence: TGTGCCAGCGGGACTAGCGGGGGGTATGAGCAGTTCTTC. Residues: CASGTSGGYEQFF.

Regarding this clonotype: A read error is likely here: a far larger clone is one base away. The chain has TRBV11-2 and TRBJ1-2; D gene uncertain. The V end lost 5 bases, the J end lost 4 bases, and 11 bases lay between the germline ends. This CDR3 contains 13 residues. Germline CDR1 SGHAT, CDR2 FQNNGV. The CDR3 sequence is CASSPPRAYGYTF. The CDR3 region has the DNA TGTGCCAGCAGCCCACCGCGGGCCTATGGCTACACCTTC.

This clonotype was found many times. The V call is TRBV7-2, the J call TRBJ2-7; 8 nucleotides match TRBD2. The CDR3 is 15 residues long. Unmatched junction bases numbered 5, after V lost 2 bases and J lost 2 bases. The germline V gene encodes CDR1 SGHTA and CDR2 FQGNSA. The CDR3 nucleotides read TGTGCCAGCAGCTTATCGGGGGGGTCCGCCTACGAGCAGTACTTC. This gives the protein CASSLSGGSAYEQYF.